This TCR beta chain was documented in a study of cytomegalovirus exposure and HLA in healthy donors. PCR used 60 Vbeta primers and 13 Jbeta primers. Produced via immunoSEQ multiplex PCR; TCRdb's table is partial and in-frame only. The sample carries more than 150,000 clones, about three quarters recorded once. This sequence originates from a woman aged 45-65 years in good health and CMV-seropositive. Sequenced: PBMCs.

CDR3 sequence: CASSPSLAGDQPDTQYF. Here the CDR3 DNA reads TGTGCCAGCAGCCCCTCTCTAGCGGGGGACCAGCCAGATACGCAGTATTTT. The chain recombines TRBV7-2 with TRBJ2-3; 10 nucleotides line up with TRBD2. Germline CDR1 reads SGHTA; CDR2 reads FQGNSA. CDR3 length: 17 amino acids. The V and J ends lost 5 bases and 4 bases, in that order; junction bases with no gene match: 12.